The sequence of this TCR beta chain was determined in a study of T cells in Graves' hyperthyroidism and ophthalmopathy. Study details: The authors collected peripheral blood at initial diagnosis, before any treatment.

Amplification yielded TCR beta CDR3 regions, with RNA transcripts as the source. A set of HTBI primers served as the primers for a first-round RT-PCR of the TCR CDR3. Via MiXCR, TCRdb re-called the multiplex PCR reads, giving one row per CDR3 protein. The sample contains about 690,000 distinct CDR3 sequences, around 16% of which appear only once. In its sample, this clonotype was seen many times. What it binds is unknown. Study-wide findings and caveats: Blood also held most thyroid clonotypes expanded beyond 0.001.

After removal of 4 bases from V and 8 bases from J, the junction contained 8 bases not matched to a gene. This CDR3 is built from 14 residues. Germline lookup yields CDR1 MNHEY and CDR2 SMNVEV (reference sequence). Exclusion of patients followed from uncontrolled infection, other autoimmune disease, pregnancy or lactation. This sequence originates from a man aged 50 to 59 with Graves' hyperthyroidism. This chain connects TRBV27 to TRBJ2-1, with 7 bases identical to TRBD2. Sequences were obtained from blood. CDR3 sequence reads: CASSWGGSIYEQFF. For the CDR3, the DNA is TGTGCCAGCAGTTGGGGCGGGAGTATTTATGAGCAGTTCTTC.